These 25 T cell receptor beta chains were sequenced from one sample in a study of blood T cell repertoires in COVID-19 (dated by TCRdb to about 2020). Library prep was done by the immunoSEQ multiplex PCR assay. The immuneACCESS repertoire file appears here via TCRdb, limited to in-frame rearrangements. These files lack a portion of the clones; in checked studies, under half of the deficit traces to unresolved V genes, and the cause of the others is not known. The sample table holds about 110,000 clones, of which about 88% were seen once. The ten biggest clones cover 3% to 3.5% of the sample. The sequencing sample was made of peripheral blood. These receptors were collected from a man aged 35-49 years with acute or convalescent COVID-19.

The genes are TRBV7-2 and TRBJ2-7; possibly TRBD2 for D (7 bases). The CDR3 extends over 14 amino acids. The V end was cut by 7 bases, the J end by 2 bases, with 15 bases between. The germline gives CDR1 SGHTA, CDR2 FQGNSA. The CDR3 DNA follows: TGTGCCAGCAAACGAGGGGGGGCCGCCTACGAGCAGTACTTC. Protein product: CASKRGGAAYEQYF.

V is TRBV2 and J is TRBJ2-1; 7 positions match TRBD1. This CDR3 is 14 amino acids long. V shed 9 bases, J shed 7 bases, and the junction held 12 bases outside the gene matches. Germline CDR1 SNHLY, CDR2 FYNNEI. DNA for the CDR3: TGTGCCAGTCATCCTAGGGGACAGTCGAATGAGCAGTTCTTC. Residues: CASHPRGQSNEQFF. Using reference TRBV2 and TRBJ2-1 for the parts outside the CDR3, the full variable domain is EPEVTQTPSHQVTQMGQEVILRCVPISNHLYFYWYRQILGQKVEFLVSFYNNEISEKSEIFDDQFSVERPDGSNFTLKIRSTKLEDSAMYFCASHPRGQSNEQFFGPGTRLTVL.

This clone was seen a handful of times. The rearrangement uses TRBV2 and TRBJ1-4; the match to TRBD1 covers 11 bases. This CDR3 spans 14 amino acids. Germline CDR1 SNHLY, CDR2 FYNNEI. The trim removed 6 bases at V and 7 bases at J, leaving 4 bases unmatched. The CDR3 here is CASRGQGASEKLFF. The CDR3 DNA is TGTGCCAGCAGAGGACAGGGGGCGTCTGAAAAACTGTTTTTT.

V is TRBV15 and J is TRBJ2-3, with a possible D match to TRBD1 (5 bases). CDR1 LNHNV and CDR2 YYDKDF come from the germline V gene (reference sequence). V gave up 0 bases and J gave up 4 bases, with 8 bases separating them. The CDR3 runs to 14 residues. The CDR3 loop reads CATSRDKGADTQYF. For the CDR3, the DNA is TGTGCCACCAGCAGAGATAAAGGGGCAGATACGCAGTATTTT.

The chain combines TRBV4-1 with TRBJ2-6, with TRBD2 identical over 9 bases. Unmatched junction bases numbered 5, after V lost 1 base and J lost 1 base. From germline, CDR1 is MGHRA and CDR2 YSYEKL. This CDR3 region has 18 residues. The CDR3: CASSQGGTSPSGANVLTF. CDR3 DNA: TGCGCCAGCAGCCAAGGAGGGACTAGCCCTTCTGGGGCCAACGTCCTGACTTTC.

V usage is TRBV7-3 and J usage is TRBJ2-1; TRBD2 matches at 8 bases. The germline gives CDR1 SGHTA, CDR2 FQGTGA. J gave up 2 bases and V 2 bases, and 5 bases lay outside the gene matches. This CDR3 has 16 amino acids. This CDR3 reads CASSLESGGTYNEQFF. Written as DNA, the CDR3 is TGTGCCAGCAGCTTAGAGAGCGGGGGAACCTACAATGAGCAGTTCTTC.

J is TRBJ1-5 and V is TRBV5-1; D gene unclear. Germline assignment: CDR1 SGHRS and CDR2 YFSETQ. There are 16 residues in the CDR3. Trimming stripped 0 bases from V and 2 bases from J, with 12 bases between. The CDR3 DNA follows: TGCGCCAGCAGCTTGGAACCTTATAGCGGCAATCAGCCCCAGCATTTT. Translating gives CASSLEPYSGNQPQHF.

This clone was observed a single time. The rearrangement joins TRBV9 to TRBJ1-2; D is possibly TRBD1 (6 bases). Germline V gene sequence: CDR1 SGDLS, CDR2 YYNGEE. This CDR3 is built from 14 residues. The V end was cut by 3 bases, the J end by 4 bases, with 13 bases between. The CDR3 coding sequence is TGTGCCAGCAGCGAGGGACATCCTTCCTATGGCTACACCTTC. Protein product: CASSEGHPSYGYTF.

This clone was counted only a few times. This chain links TRBV19 with TRBJ1-4; TRBD1 matches 9 bases. Trimming removed 6 bases from V and 8 bases from J; junction bases left unmatched: 7. The CDR3 is 14 amino acids. CDR1 and CDR2 (germline): LNHDA, SQIVND (reference sequence). The CDR3 DNA reads TGTGCCAGTAGGCATACAGGGGGCTCGGAAAAACTGTTTTTT. Amino acids: CASRHTGGSEKLFF.

The chain couples TRBV7-2 to TRBJ2-1; 12 positions match TRBD1. Germline values: CDR1 SGHTA, CDR2 FQGNSA. CDR3 size: 15 residues. Trimming took 0 bases from V and 9 from J; bases not matched to a gene: 3. The CDR3 DNA is TGTGCCAGCAGCTTAGCCGGGACAGGGGGCCGTGAGCAGTTCTTC. Protein sequence: CASSLAGTGGREQFF. Full variable domain (rest looked up from reference TRBV7-2 and TRBJ2-1): GAGVSQSPSNKVTEKGKDVELRCDPISGHTALYWYRQSLGQGLEFLIYFQGNSAPDKSGLPSDRFSAERTGGSVSTLTIQRTQQEDSAVYLCASSLAGTGGREQFFGPGTRLTVL.

The genes are TRBV5-1 and TRBJ2-3; 13 nucleotides line up with TRBD2. Per the germline V gene, CDR1 is SGHRS and CDR2 is YFSETQ. The CDR3 has 18 residues. Unmatched junction bases numbered 10, after V lost 6 bases and J lost 0 bases. As DNA, the CDR3 is TGCGCCAGCACACTACCGGGACTAGCGGGGACAAGCACAGATACGCAGTATTTT. Protein product: CASTLPGLAGTSTDTQYF. Based on the CDR3 plus reference TRBV5-1 and TRBJ2-3, the full variable domain is KAGVTQTPRYLIKTRGQQVTLSCSPISGHRSVSWYQQTPGQGLQFLFEYFSETQRNKGNFPGRFSGRQFSNSRSEMNVSTLELGDSALYLCASTLPGLAGTSTDTQYFGPGTRLTVL.

This clone has only one observation. The chain has TRBV6-2 or TRBV6-3 and TRBJ2-7; 7 positions match TRBD1. CDR1 MNHEY and CDR2 SVGEGT come from the germline V gene. The CDR3 is 13 residues long. V lost 3 bases and J lost 6; bases outside the gene matches: 5. CDR3 residues: CASSYSDRTEQYF. The CDR3 coding sequence is TGTGCCAGCAGTTATTCGGACAGGACCGAGCAGTACTTC.

The V and J genes are TRBV7-9 and TRBJ1-2; TRBD1 matches at 8 bases. The CDR3 contains 15 residues. The V gene's germline CDR1 is SEHNR and CDR2 FQNEAQ (reference sequence). V dropped 6 bases and J dropped 7; count of bases not matched to a gene: 13. The CDR3 is CASSSEQGGVSGYTF. For the CDR3, the DNA is TGTGCCAGCAGTAGTGAACAGGGGGGAGTGAGTGGCTACACCTTC.

The V and J genes are TRBV5-1 and TRBJ2-7; no definite D call. Germline CDR1 and CDR2: SGHRS and YFSETQ. Deletions cut 2 bases from V and 7 bases from J, with 10 bases between. The CDR3 sequence is 12 residues long. The CDR3, as DNA: TGCGCCAGCAGCTTTACAGAATCGGAGCAGTACTTC. Translation: CASSFTESEQYF.

There are a few counts of this clone. The J gene is TRBJ1-3, the V gene TRBV19, with TRBD1 matching 10 bases. The CDR3 covers 15 residues. Germline CDR1 and CDR2: LNHDA and SQIVND (reference sequence). V was clipped by 3 bases and J by 4 bases; unmatched bases: 3. CDR3: CASSMTGGQGNTIYF. CDR3 DNA sequence: TGTGCCAGTAGTATGACAGGGGGCCAAGGAAACACCATATATTTT.

The J gene is TRBJ1-5, the V gene TRBV6-5, with a tentative D call TRBD1 (5 bases). CDR1 and CDR2 (germline): MNHEY, SVGAGI. The CDR3 loop spans 15 amino acids. V was cut by 2 bases and J by 2 bases, with 10 bases left in between. CDR3 amino acids: CASSYGIGGNQPQHF. DNA for the CDR3: TGTGCCAGCAGTTACGGGATAGGGGGCAATCAGCCCCAGCATTTT.

The rearrangement joins TRBV6-5 to TRBJ2-7, with 8 bases fitting TRBD2. The germline CDR1 and CDR2 sequences are MNHEY and SVGAGI. V was clipped by 6 bases and J by 2 bases; unmatched bases: 0. The CDR3 is made up of 12 amino acids. CDR3 residues: CASSGGAYEQYF. The CDR3 DNA sequence: TGTGCCAGCAGCGGGGGGGCCTACGAGCAGTACTTC.

This chain links TRBV5-6 with TRBJ2-7; TRBD2 might be the D (7 bases). The CDR3 extends over 13 amino acids. Germline CDR1 SGHDT, CDR2 YYEEEE. Trimming shortened V by 10 bases and J by 3 bases, and 17 bases separated the two germline ends. The CDR3 is CAGVRGGDYEQYF. The CDR3 bases are TGTGCCGGGGTCCGAGGGGGGGACTACGAGCAGTACTTC.

This chain joins TRBV14 and TRBJ1-6; D uncertain. V lost 4 bases to trimming and J lost 7 bases, with 11 bases between them. Germline-derived CDR1 and CDR2 are SGHDN and FVKESK. The CDR3 has 14 residues. The DNA for the CDR3 is TGTGCCAGCAGCCTCGGGTCCTCCAATTCACCCCTCCACTTT. This sequence encodes CASSLGSSNSPLHF.

The chain uses TRBV7-2 and TRBJ1-5; D is undetermined. Germline V gives CDR1 SGHTA, CDR2 FQGNSA. Between the trimmed V and J ends, which lost 5 bases and 2 bases, there was a span of 7 bases. The CDR3 is 13 amino acids. The CDR3 sequence: CASSPRGNQPQHF. As DNA, the CDR3 is TGTGCCAGCAGCCCACGGGGCAATCAGCCCCAGCATTTT.

This clone was seen a single time. The chain joins TRBV12-2 to TRBJ2-7; the D call in the table, TRBD2, was not verified against the DNA. TRBV12-2 is deemed a pseudogene. The CDR3 totals 17 residues. As DNA, the CDR3 is TGTGCAAGTCGACTAGCCAAAAGGAGGAGATTATCCTACGAGCAGTACTTC. It is translated as CASRLAKRRRLSYEQYF.

V gene TRBV14 combines with J gene TRBJ1-2, with D unresolved. CDR3 length: 13 residues. Trimming left V 3 bases short and J 4 bases short, with 9 bases between. Germline CDR1 is SGHDN and CDR2 is FVKESK. CDR3 nucleotide sequence: TGTGCCAGCAGCCATTCCCCCGGCTATGGCTACACCTTC. Its protein is CASSHSPGYGYTF.

The chain uses TRBV19 and TRBJ1-5, with D possibly being TRBD1 (6 bases). There are 18 residues in the CDR3. V lost 3 bases and J 0 bases, leaving 18 bases between the germline ends. Per the germline V gene, CDR1 is LNHDA and CDR2 is SQIVND (reference sequence). CDR3 loop: CASSISPGHRYSNQPQHF. Here the CDR3 DNA reads TGTGCCAGTAGTATCTCCCCGGGACACCGCTATAGCAATCAGCCCCAGCATTTT.

The chain uses TRBV3-1 (or the pseudogene TRBV3-2) and TRBJ2-1; D might be TRBD1 (6 bases). The germline gives CDR1 LGHDT, CDR2 YNNKEL (reference sequence). V lost 4 bases and J 10 bases, leaving 11 bases between the germline ends. The CDR3 has 12 amino acids. The CDR3 sequence: CASSLRDMEQFF. DNA of the CDR3: TGTGCCAGCAGCCTCAGGGACATGGAGCAGTTCTTC.

J is TRBJ1-2 and V is TRBV29-1; 9 bases agree with TRBD1. The V and J ends lost 4 bases and 5 bases, in that order; junction bases with no gene match: 8. Looked up from germline, CDR1 is SQVTM and CDR2 is ANQGSEA. The CDR3 spans 14 residues. CDR3 nucleotides: TGCAGCGTTGCCTCGGGGACAGGGATGTATGGCTACACCTTC. Translation: CSVASGTGMYGYTF.